Below, 28 T cell receptor beta chains from the same sample are listed, as sequenced in a study of shared clonotypes between healthy human individuals. Sequencing was performed with immunoSEQ multiplex PCR; in TCRdb, only in-frame clones are kept and a portion is missing. The data contain some 1.5 million clones, around 98% of them singletons. Specimen: naive CD4+ T cells sorted from blood. Subset described: CD45RA+ positively selected. The receptors stem from a man aged 25 to 45 in good health.

DNA for the CDR3: TGTGCCAGCAGCCGGGGACTAGCGGGAGGAGGGCGTGAGCAGTTCTTC. This codes for CASSRGLAGGGREQFF. The chain combines TRBV5-6 with TRBJ2-1, with TRBD2 matching 15 bases. The CDR3 runs to 16 residues. Germline V gene lookup returns CDR1 SGHDT and CDR2 YYEEEE. Germline trimming cut 4 bases from V and 9 bases from J; bases unmatched to any gene: 8. The whole variable domain, remainder taken from reference TRBV5-6 and TRBJ2-1, is DAGVTQSPTHLIKTRGQQVTLRCSPKSGHDTVSWYQQALGQGPQFIFQYYEEEERQRGNFPDRFSGHQFPNYSSELNVNALLLGDSALYLCASSRGLAGGGREQFFGPGTRLTVL.

The chain combines TRBV5-6 with TRBJ2-3, with D possibly TRBD1 on 5 matching bases. The CDR3 has 15 amino acids. Trimming left V 0 bases short and J 3 bases short, with 11 bases between. The germline gives CDR1 SGHDT, CDR2 YYEEEE. The CDR3, as DNA: TGTGCCAGCAGCTTGGCTCAGGGATGGACAGATACGCAGTATTTT. This codes for CASSLAQGWTDTQYF.

The chain is built from TRBV28 and TRBJ2-1; a weak D match, TRBD2 (5 bases). The V end was cut by 3 bases, the J end by 7 bases, with 16 bases between. The CDR3 runs to 15 residues. Germline lookup yields CDR1 MDHEN and CDR2 SYDVKM. The CDR3 loop reads CASSFYGRMGNEQFF. In DNA form, the CDR3 reads TGTGCCAGCAGTTTCTATGGGAGAATGGGGAATGAGCAGTTCTTC. The variable domain in full, with the rest retrieved from reference TRBV28 and TRBJ2-1, is DVKVTQSSRYLVKRTGEKVFLECVQDMDHENMFWYRQDPGLGLRLIYFSYDVKMKEKGDIPEGYSVSREKKERFSLILESASTNQTSMYLCASSFYGRMGNEQFFGPGTRLTVL.

The chain has TRBV18 and TRBJ1-5; D might be TRBD1 (5 bases). The CDR3 loop spans 15 amino acids. CDR1 is KGHSH, CDR2 LQKENI, per germline. The germline V and J ends were trimmed by 1 base and 5 bases, with 12 bases remaining between them. CDR3 region: CASSPLRGIDQPQHF. In DNA form, the CDR3 reads TGTGCCAGCTCACCACTCCGGGGGATCGATCAGCCCCAGCATTTT.

V usage is TRBV19 and J usage is TRBJ2-5; no reliable D call. The CDR3 totals 13 residues. The germline gives CDR1 LNHDA, CDR2 SQIVND (reference sequence). V was clipped by 4 bases and J by 5 bases, with 11 bases between them. The CDR3: CASSTFGLETQYF. DNA for the CDR3: TGTGCCAGTAGTACCTTCGGTTTGGAGACCCAGTACTTC.

This chain links TRBV5-4 with TRBJ2-2; D is uncertain. V shed 8 bases and J shed 5 bases, with 13 bases lying between them. Germline CDR1 is SGHNT and CDR2 is YYREEE (reference sequence). The length of the CDR3 is 13 residues. CDR3 sequence: CASSLSSTGELFF. The CDR3 DNA is TGTGCCAGTAGTCTCTCAAGTACCGGGGAGCTGTTTTTT.

The rearrangement joins TRBV27 to TRBJ2-7; TRBD2 might be the D (5 bases). V lost 3 bases, J lost 3 bases, and 15 bases lay in between. The V gene's germline CDR1 is MNHEY and CDR2 SMNVEV (reference sequence). This CDR3 spans 15 amino acids. CDR3 coding DNA: TGTGCCAGCAGTTTTAGGTTTATGGCGGGCTACGAGCAGTACTTC. It codes for CASSFRFMAGYEQYF.

V gene TRBV30 combines with J gene TRBJ2-7; no clear D gene. The ends were cut back, 5 bases at V and 0 bases at J, with 14 bases in the middle. From germline, CDR1 is GTSNPN and CDR2 SVGIG (reference sequence). This CDR3 region has 14 residues. CDR3 DNA sequence: TGTGCCTGGGCCCCCCACAGACCCTCCTACGAGCAGTACTTC. Its translation is CAWAPHRPSYEQYF.

This chain's CDR3 is CASSFRIAGNEQFF. The CDR3 region has the DNA TGTGCCAGCAGCTTCCGAATCGCCGGGAATGAGCAGTTCTTC. V is TRBV11-2 and J is TRBJ2-1, with D uncertain. Trimming took 3 bases from V and 7 from J, leaving 13 bases between them. The CDR3 is made up of 14 amino acids. Per the germline V gene, CDR1 is SGHAT and CDR2 is FQNNGV.

In its sample, this clone was seen once. The chain recombines TRBV7-2 with TRBJ2-1; D uncertain. The V gene's germline CDR1 is SGHTA and CDR2 FQGNSA. The CDR3 length is 13 residues. The V end was cut by 1 base, the J end by 5 bases, with 6 bases between. The CDR3 spells CASSLGYNNEQFF. The CDR3 coding sequence is TGTGCCAGCAGCTTAGGGTACAACAATGAGCAGTTCTTC.

The chain recombines TRBV19 with TRBJ1-1; 7 bases are a match to TRBD1. The CDR3 loop spans 18 amino acids. Germline values: CDR1 LNHDA, CDR2 SQIVND (reference sequence). The ends lost 5 bases at V and 6 bases at J; junction bases unmatched: 21. CDR3 DNA sequence: TGTGCCAGTAGTTTATTAAGAGGACAGGCGGATTTGAGTCCTGAAGCTTTCTTT. Translation gives CASSLLRGQADLSPEAFF.

The V gene is TRBV7-9, the J gene TRBJ2-7, with no clear D. This CDR3 comprises 14 residues. The V and J ends lost 2 bases and 0 bases respectively, with 8 bases between them. Germline CDR1 reads SEHNR; CDR2 reads FQNEAQ (reference sequence). The CDR3: CASSLLVSSYEQYF. The CDR3 DNA reads as TGTGCCAGCAGCTTATTGGTCAGCTCCTACGAGCAGTACTTC.

V gene TRBV18 combines with J gene TRBJ1-2; 9 bases map to TRBD1. The CDR3 is 14 residues long. Germline V CDR1 and CDR2: KGHSH, LQKENI. V was clipped by 2 bases and J by 7 bases; unmatched bases: 5. The CDR3 region has the DNA TGTGCCAGCTCACCAGGTTTGGACAGGGGTGGCTACACCTTC. Protein: CASSPGLDRGGYTF. Together with reference TRBV18 and TRBJ1-2, the CDR3 gives the full variable domain: NAGVMQNPRHLVRRRGQEARLRCSPMKGHSHVYWYRQLPEEGLKFMVYLQKENIIDESGMPKERFSAEFPKEGPSILRIQQVVRGDSAAYFCASSPGLDRGGYTFGSGTRLTVV.

The chain combines TRBV5-1 with TRBJ2-3; a weak D match, TRBD1 (8 bases). CDR1 is SGHRS and CDR2 is YFSETQ in the germline V gene. The V gene lost 3 bases and the J gene lost 6 bases, with 14 bases spanning the gap. The CDR3 length is 14 residues. CDR3 protein: CASSSGQGGDTQYF. The CDR3 DNA sequence: TGCGCCAGCAGCTCCGGACAGGGAGGGGATACGCAGTATTTT.

The chain has TRBV11-2 and TRBJ2-3, with 7 bases lining up with TRBD1. The CDR3 sequence is 14 residues long. The germline gives CDR1 SGHAT, CDR2 FQNNGV. The trim removed 5 bases at V and 0 bases at J, leaving 2 bases unmatched. CDR3 in DNA: TGTGCCAGCAGCCTGACAGGGAGCACAGATACGCAGTATTTT. It yields the protein CASSLTGSTDTQYF.

CDR3 DNA sequence: TGCGCCAGCAGCCAAGCCCAGGAGAGGACGGAAAATGAAAAACTGTTTTTT. It codes for CASSQAQERTENEKLFF. This chain uses TRBV4-1 with TRBJ1-4, with D hard to call. CDR1 and CDR2 from the germline V gene are MGHRA and YSYEKL. With 1 base removed from V and 5 bases from J, the gap between germline ends came to 17 bases. The CDR3 covers 17 residues.

V and J are TRBV7-9 and TRBJ1-1; possible D gene TRBD1, 5 bases. The CDR3 spans 13 residues. Germline CDR1 and CDR2: SEHNR and FQNEAQ (reference sequence). With 7 bases removed from V and 1 base from J, the gap between germline ends came to 10 bases. The CDR3 protein is CASTVGGNTEAFF. CDR3 sequence (DNA): TGTGCCAGCACCGTTGGGGGGAACACTGAAGCTTTCTTT.

The V and J genes are TRBV7-2 and TRBJ2-1; D is possibly TRBD2 (6 bases). Germline CDR1 SGHTA, CDR2 FQGNSA. With 5 bases removed from V and 2 bases from J, the gap between germline ends came to 16 bases. This CDR3 comprises 16 residues. The CDR3 DNA reads TGTGCCAGCAGCGGAAACTTAGCGGTGACCTACAATGAGCAGTTCTTC. Translating gives CASSGNLAVTYNEQFF.

J is TRBJ2-7 and V is TRBV28, with 11 bases lining up with TRBD1. Looked up from germline, CDR1 is MDHEN and CDR2 is SYDVKM. This CDR3 comprises 15 residues. V was clipped by 6 bases and J by 4 bases; unmatched bases: 8. CDR3: CASSSPGQGEYEQYF. The CDR3 DNA reads as TGTGCCAGCAGCTCCCCGGGACAGGGGGAATACGAGCAGTACTTC. The entire variable domain, with the rest obtained from reference TRBV28 and TRBJ2-7, is as follows: DVKVTQSSRYLVKRTGEKVFLECVQDMDHENMFWYRQDPGLGLRLIYFSYDVKMKEKGDIPEGYSVSREKKERFSLILESASTNQTSMYLCASSSPGQGEYEQYFGPGTRLTVT.

The genes are TRBV5-4 and TRBJ1-3; 7 positions match TRBD1. After removal of 4 bases from V and 4 bases from J, the junction contained 5 bases not matched to a gene. Germline CDR1 reads SGHNT; CDR2 reads YYREEE (reference sequence). This CDR3 has 14 residues. The DNA of the CDR3 is TGTGCCAGCAGCGTCGGGACAGTCGGAAACACCATATATTTT. It encodes CASSVGTVGNTIYF.

This chain uses TRBV5-4 with TRBJ1-2; TRBD1 might be the D (5 bases). Per germline, CDR1 SGHNT and CDR2 YYREEE (reference sequence). This CDR3 has 14 amino acids. Trimming removed 4 bases from V and 7 bases from J, with 17 bases in between. The CDR3 nucleotides are TGTGCCAGCAGCATGGGGACGGGTGAATCTGGCTACACCTTC. This translates into CASSMGTGESGYTF.

This clone was detected once. The V and J genes are TRBV21-1 and TRBJ2-7; the D call TRBD2 from the table was never checked on the DNA. TRBV21-1 is a recognized pseudogene. The CDR3 contains 16 residues. The CDR3 reads CASSPRPGLRSYEQYF. In DNA, the CDR3 is TGTGCCAGCAGCCCCAGGCCAGGACTACGCTCCTACGAGCAGTACTTC.

The rearrangement links TRBV4-1 to TRBJ1-2; possibly TRBD1 for D (6 bases). This CDR3 has 16 amino acids. CDR1 and CDR2 from the germline V gene are MGHRA and YSYEKL. V was trimmed by 0 bases and J by 4 bases, leaving 15 bases between them. CDR3 amino acids: CASSQDRGVGVYGYTF. The CDR3 DNA sequence: TGCGCCAGCAGCCAAGATAGGGGGGTAGGTGTCTATGGCTACACCTTC.

The CDR3 region is CAWSVLLAGAYEQYF. DNA for the CDR3: TGTGCCTGGAGTGTATTGTTAGCGGGAGCTTACGAGCAGTACTTC. The chain links TRBV30 to TRBJ2-7, with 9 bases matching TRBD2. Germline CDR1 is GTSNPN and CDR2 is SVGIG (reference sequence). V lost 0 bases to trimming and J lost 4 bases; unmatched junction nucleotides: 7. The CDR3 covers 15 residues.

The chain uses TRBV28 and TRBJ2-3, with D possibly being TRBD2 (5 bases). The CDR3 runs 16 residues. With 6 bases removed from V and 5 bases from J, the gap between germline ends came to 21 bases. CDR1 is MDHEN, CDR2 SYDVKM, per germline. CDR3 coding DNA: TGTGCCAGCAGCCTTGCTAGCCCCAGGTCGAAAGATACGCAGTATTTT. Translating gives CASSLASPRSKDTQYF.

This clone was recorded only once. The V gene is TRBV19, the J gene TRBJ2-3; 8 bases are shared with TRBD1. This CDR3 is 14 amino acids long. V was clipped by 5 bases and J by 4 bases; unmatched bases: 5. The germline V gene encodes CDR1 LNHDA and CDR2 SQIVND (reference sequence). The CDR3 here is CASSRGQGADTQYF. The CDR3 DNA is TGTGCCAGTAGTCGTGGACAGGGTGCAGATACGCAGTATTTT.

CDR3 sequence: CSGTDYYEQYF. The DNA for the CDR3 is TGCAGTGGGACAGATTACTACGAGCAGTACTTC. The genes are TRBV20-1 and TRBJ2-7; tentatively, D is TRBD1 (6 bases). The V gene's germline CDR1 is DFQATT and CDR2 SNEGSKA (reference sequence). Trimming removed 7 bases from V and 3 bases from J, with 10 bases in between. There are 11 residues in the CDR3.

This clone was seen only a few times. Different DNA sequences within this sample yield the same CDR3. The V call is TRBV9, the J call TRBJ2-1; the match to TRBD2 covers 9 bases. V lost 4 bases to trimming and J lost 4 bases; unmatched junction nucleotides: 6. The germline V gene has CDR1 SGDLS and CDR2 YYNGEE. The CDR3 contains 15 residues. In DNA, the CDR3 is TGTGCCAGCAGCCCCCGACTAGCGGCTTACAATGAGCAGTTCTTC. Protein: CASSPRLAAYNEQFF.